The text below deals with one T cell receptor beta chain. The sample originates from a study of T cell changes during pregnancy in multiple sclerosis. The germline gives CDR1 SGHTS, CDR2 YDEGEE. With 2 bases clipped from V and 0 bases from J, the junction kept 12 bases outside the gene matches. The CDR3 covers 19 residues. Clones were read by immunoSEQ multiplex PCR, and TCRdb kept only the in-frame ones, dropping some. Of 56,000 or so clones listed, around 92% were seen once; the top ten hold around 0.61%. The sequence was collected from a female donor with multiple sclerosis, enrolled in a pregnancy study. The sample here was CD4+ T cells from peripheral blood mononuclear cells, taken in the third trimester of pregnancy. The chain uses TRBV5-8 and TRBJ2-3, with TRBD2 matching 10 bases. The CDR3 DNA follows: TGTGCCAGCAGCTTTCAGAGGCTAGCGGGAGTGTTTAGCACAGATACGCAGTATTTT. It specifies CASSFQRLAGVFSTDTQYF. Supplemented by reference TRBV5-8 and TRBJ2-3, the full variable domain reads EAGVTQSPTHLIKTRGQQATLRCSPISGHTSVYWYQQALGLGLQFLLWYDEGEERNRGNFPPRFSGRQFPNYSSELNVNALELEDSALYLCASSFQRLAGVFSTDTQYFGPGTRLTVL.